Listed here are 4 T cell receptor beta chains from one sample, sequenced in a study of OX40 agonist ivuxolimab in advanced cancers. TCRdb keeps only in-frame clones here, not all; method: immunoSEQ multiplex PCR. The table records tens of thousands of clones, about 86% of them present only once. This sample comprised CD4+ or CD8+ T cells sorted from blood, obtained in a trial of the OX40 agonist ivuxolimab. The receptors shown here come from an adult with an advanced solid tumor such as melanoma, head and neck, liver or kidney cancer.

This chain uses TRBV30 with TRBJ2-2, with D tentatively TRBD2 (5 bases). This CDR3 has 13 residues. The V gene lost 0 bases and the J gene lost 5 bases, with 7 bases spanning the gap. The germline V gene encodes CDR1 GTSNPN and CDR2 SVGIG (reference sequence). The CDR3 is CAWSVGGTGELFF. The CDR3, as DNA: TGTGCCTGGAGTGTTGGAGGTACCGGGGAGCTGTTTTTT.

This chain joins TRBV30 and TRBJ2-3; TRBD2 agrees at 9 bases. Germline lookup yields CDR1 GTSNPN and CDR2 SVGIG (reference sequence). V trimming: 3 bases; J trimming: 1 base; junction bases outside the gene matches: 11. The CDR3 totals 17 residues. CDR3 sequence reads: CAWSQAGGAGGTDTQYF. The CDR3 DNA reads as TGTGCCTGGAGCCAAGCGGGGGGAGCGGGGGGCACAGATACGCAGTATTTT.

The count of this clone is one. The chain joins TRBV6-5 to TRBJ2-1; 8 positions match TRBD2. After removal of 6 bases from V and 6 bases from J, the junction contained 1 base not matched to a gene. This CDR3 comprises 12 residues. The V gene's germline CDR1 is MNHEY and CDR2 SVGAGI. The DNA of the CDR3 is TGTGCCAGCAGGGCGGGGGGCAATGAGCAGTTCTTC. It specifies CASRAGGNEQFF.

The table lists this clone with a count of one. The V and J genes are TRBV5-1 and TRBJ2-7; D gene uncertain. This CDR3 has 12 amino acids. Germline CDR1 reads SGHRS; CDR2 reads YFSETQ. Trimming took off 3 bases at V and 0 bases at J, with 4 bases between the two ends. As DNA, the CDR3 is TGCGCCAGCAGCTGGGACTCCTACGAGCAGTACTTC. It specifies CASSWDSYEQYF.